This T cell receptor beta chain was profiled in a study of T-cell reconstitution after alpha-beta-depleted transplantation in children. Findings and limits, study-wide: Diversity of TCRbeta at day 60 was high in some patients, arising from surviving recipient T cells and thymic progenitors. At one year after transplant, newly produced T cells mostly accounted for T-cell counts and diversity. About two months after transplant, alpha-beta T cells reportedly came from several hundred expanded graft clones.

Preparation of the TCRbeta library involved a method that used unique molecular identifiers. TCRdb used MiXCR to reprocess the PCR reads, holding one entry per CDR3 protein. The sample carries around 130,000 distinct CDR3 sequences, around a tenth recorded once. Note on this clonotype: Its antigen is not known.

Trimming left V 0 bases short and J 7 bases short, with 16 bases between. CDR1 SGHRS and CDR2 YFSETQ come from the germline V gene. This CDR3 comprises 16 residues. The specimen comprised PBMCs, mostly from graft donor cells, sampled 180 days after TCRalphabeta/CD19-depleted stem cell transplant. The V gene is TRBV5-1, the J gene TRBJ1-4; TRBD1 is a possible D gene (6 bases). The TCR originated in a girl in the first two years of life who had a stem cell transplant for combined immunodeficiency, so the T cells may come from the graft donor. The CDR3 here is CASSLATSGGGEKLFF. DNA for the CDR3: TGCGCCAGCAGCTTGGCTACCTCGGGAGGGGGTGAAAAACTGTTTTTT.